These T cell receptor beta chains were read from a single sample in a study of T cells after yellow fever vaccination. MiXCR, applied by TCRdb to the 5' RACE reads, yields one record per CDR3 protein. The table includes over 300,000 distinct CDR3 sequences, around 6.8% detected once. The sample was PBMCs, taken about 49 days after the first yellow fever vaccination. Receptors were obtained from a man between 18 and 35 years old who received the YFV17D yellow fever vaccine. Each CDR3 is given with its conserved first and last residue. The D gene is left open where the match is weak. Rows may omit the clone size; those that give it use once, few, many or a size class.

clone size	V gene	D gene	J gene	CDR3 protein	CDR3 DNA
few	TRBV12-3/TRBV12-4	-	TRBJ2-1	CASSPRPGSSYNEQFF	TGTGCCAGCAGTCCTCGGCCAGGGTCCTCCTACAATGAGCAGTTCTTC
-	TRBV20-1	-	TRBJ2-2	CCARVVEDSNTGELFF	TGCTGTGCTAGAGTGGTGGAGGACTCCAACACCGGGGAGCTGTTTTTT
-	TRBV7-8	-	TRBJ1-5	CASSTRERNQPQHF	TGTGCCAGCAGCACACGGGAACGCAATCAGCCCCAGCATTTT
-	TRBV30	-	TRBJ1-4	CAWSLVGAVHEKLFF	TGTGCCTGGAGTCTCGTCGGGGCGGTTCATGAAAAACTGTTTTTT
-	TRBV5-4	-	TRBJ2-1	CAVAEGDGNEQFF	TGTGCCGTAGCGGAAGGGGATGGCAATGAGCAGTTCTTC
many	TRBV7-2	TRBD1	TRBJ1-2	CASSQRDREYGYTF	TGTGCCAGCAGCCAGCGGGACAGGGAATATGGCTACACCTTC
few	TRBV7-9	-	TRBJ1-5	CASSFYPSNQPQHF	TGTGCCAGCAGCTTTTATCCGAGCAATCAGCCCCAGCATTTT
-	TRBV5-1	TRBD1	TRBJ1-5	CASSLGTGLGQPQHF	TGCGCCAGCAGCTTGGGGACAGGGTTGGGTCAGCCCCAGCATTTT
few	TRBV2	-	TRBJ1-5	CASSEGAPRGQPQHF	TGTGCCAGCAGTGAAGGGGCTCCACGGGGTCAGCCCCAGCATTTT
many	TRBV5-5	-	TRBJ1-6	CASSYNYRVIDSPLHF	TGTGCCAGCAGCTACAACTACAGGGTAATCGATTCACCCCTCCACTTT
many	TRBV11-1	TRBD1	TRBJ2-2	CASSPGQGASTGELFF	TGTGCCAGCAGCCCTGGACAGGGGGCTAGCACCGGGGAGCTGTTTTTT
few	TRBV4-3	-	TRBJ1-2	CASSQDVGRVRNGYTF	TGCGCCAGCAGCCAAGATGTGGGCAGGGTGAGGAATGGCTACACCTTC
-	TRBV7-8	-	TRBJ2-1	CASSRISGPNEQFF	TGTGCCAGCAGCCGTATTTCGGGCCCGAATGAGCAGTTCTTC
many	TRBV7-9	-	TRBJ1-5	CASSFASENQPQHF	TGTGCCAGCAGCTTTGCGTCAGAAAATCAGCCCCAGCATTTT
-	TRBV20-1	TRBD2	TRBJ2-1	CSARDGRGGSYNEQFF	TGCAGTGCTAGAGATGGCCGGGGGGGCTCCTACAATGAGCAGTTCTTC
few	TRBV29-1	TRBD1	TRBJ1-5	CSVEGQGNQPQHF	TGCAGCGTTGAGGGACAGGGGAATCAGCCCCAGCATTTT
-	TRBV4-1	-	TRBJ2-5	CASSQEKASSQETQYF	TGCGCCAGCAGCCAAGAAAAAGCGTCTAGCCAAGAGACCCAGTACTTC
few	TRBV6-6	-	TRBJ1-1	CASNSGEIEAFF	TGTGCCAGCAACTCGGGGGAAATTGAAGCTTTCTTT
few	TRBV6-1	-	TRBJ1-5	CASSPGYVQPQHF	TGTGCCAGCAGTCCGGGGTATGTTCAGCCCCAGCATTTT
-	TRBV20-1	-	TRBJ2-7	CSASTVTGYEQYF	TGCAGTGCTAGTACCGTGACAGGCTACGAGCAGTACTTC
-	TRBV7-9	TRBD1	TRBJ2-7	CASSRSRGPYEQYF	TGTGCCAGCAGCCGGAGCAGGGGGCCCTACGAGCAGTACTTC
few	TRBV20-1	-	TRBJ2-1	CSAPSPGSSYNEQFF	TGCAGTGCCCCGTCCCCGGGGAGCTCCTACAATGAGCAGTTCTTC
few	TRBV29-1	-	TRBJ1-5	CSVGEGSNQPQHF	TGCAGCGTTGGTGAGGGGAGCAATCAGCCCCAGCATTTT
many	TRBV20-1	TRBD2	TRBJ2-3	CSATGLAGGGTDTQYF	TGCAGTGCCACCGGACTAGCGGGGGGGGGCACAGATACGCAGTATTTT
-	TRBV20-1	TRBD1	TRBJ1-6	CSASRTGSSYNSPLHF	TGCAGTGCTAGCCGGACAGGCAGCTCCTATAATTCACCCCTCCACTTT
few	TRBV5-1	-	TRBJ2-3	CASKSRAPEEGTQYF	TGCGCCAGCAAGTCGAGAGCTCCCGAGGAGGGTACGCAGTATTTT
many	TRBV20-1	TRBD2	TRBJ2-1	CSARDHKRGAHNEQFF	TGCAGTGCTAGAGATCATAAGCGGGGGGCCCACAATGAGCAGTTCTTC
few	TRBV7-2	-	TRBJ1-5	CASSLGGKQPQHF	TGTGCCAGCAGCTTGGGGGGAAAACAGCCCCAGCATTTT
-	TRBV7-6	TRBD2	TRBJ2-2	CASSTGLAGPTGELFF	TGTGCCAGCAGCACCGGACTAGCGGGGCCAACCGGGGAGCTGTTTTTT
few	TRBV5-6	-	TRBJ2-5	CASSLEWNQETQYF	TGTGCCAGCAGCTTGGAGTGGAACCAAGAGACCCAGTACTTC
many	TRBV20-1	-	TRBJ1-1	CSAQKGWNTEAFF	TGCAGTGCTCAGAAGGGGTGGAACACTGAAGCTTTCTTT
few	TRBV30	-	TRBJ2-1	CAWSRLGNEQFF	TGTGCCTGGAGTCGACTGGGAAATGAGCAGTTCTTC
-	TRBV7-9	-	TRBJ1-2	CASRPEGEVGYTF	TGTGCCAGCAGGCCCGAAGGGGAGGTCGGCTACACCTTC
-	TRBV7-3	TRBD2	TRBJ2-1	CASSTSGGAFNEQFF	TGTGCCAGCAGCACTAGCGGGGGGGCCTTCAATGAGCAGTTCTTC
few	TRBV4-1	-	TRBJ1-6	CASSQGSASPLHF	TGCGCCAGCAGCCAAGGGTCAGCTTCACCCCTCCACTTT
few	TRBV7-9	-	TRBJ2-2	CASSLKSGELFF	TGTGCCAGCAGCTTAAAATCCGGGGAGCTGTTTTTT
few	TRBV5-1	-	TRBJ2-1	CASGGGGQSYNEQFF	TGCGCCAGCGGGGGCGGGGGACAGTCCTACAATGAGCAGTTCTTC